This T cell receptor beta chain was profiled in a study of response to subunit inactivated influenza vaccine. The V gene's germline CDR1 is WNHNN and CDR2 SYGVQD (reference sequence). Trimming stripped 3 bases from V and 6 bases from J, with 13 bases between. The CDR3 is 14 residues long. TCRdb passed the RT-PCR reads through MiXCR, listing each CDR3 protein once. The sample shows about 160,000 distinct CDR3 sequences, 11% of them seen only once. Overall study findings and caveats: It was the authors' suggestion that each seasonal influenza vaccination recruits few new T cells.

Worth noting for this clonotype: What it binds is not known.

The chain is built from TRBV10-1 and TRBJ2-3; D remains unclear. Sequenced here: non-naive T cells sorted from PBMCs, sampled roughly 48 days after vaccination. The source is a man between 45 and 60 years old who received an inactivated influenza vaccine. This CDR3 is CASSDLSSADTQYF. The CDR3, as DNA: TGCGCCAGCAGTGACCTCAGCTCTGCTGATACGCAGTATTTT.